One and the same sample provided the 28 T cell receptor beta chains below, sequenced in a study of blood T cell repertoires in COVID-19. Profiled with immunoSEQ multiplex PCR; TCRdb holds only in-frame clones, not every one. Among roughly 230,000 clones, around 85% were seen once, and the ten largest hold about 7.4%. Source material: peripheral blood. The source is a woman older than 75 with acute or convalescent COVID-19.

The V and J genes are TRBV6-5 and TRBJ2-7; a weak D match, TRBD1 (5 bases). The CDR3 is made up of 16 amino acids. The germline V and J ends were trimmed by 0 bases and 0 bases, with 12 bases remaining between them. Per the germline V gene, CDR1 is MNHEY and CDR2 is SVGAGI. CDR3 nucleotide sequence: TGTGCCAGCAGTTACTCAACAGGTAAGAGCTCCTACGAGCAGTACTTC. It codes for CASSYSTGKSSYEQYF.

The V call is TRBV5-1, the J call TRBJ1-2; tentative D call: TRBD1 (6 bases). Germline loops: CDR1 SGHRS, CDR2 YFSETQ. Trimming took 2 bases from V and 0 from J, leaving 11 bases between them. This CDR3 is built from 15 residues. In DNA, the CDR3 is TGCGCCAGCAGCTTACAGGGACGTTCTAACTATGGCTACACCTTC. Protein: CASSLQGRSNYGYTF.

The chain uses TRBV4-1 and TRBJ2-5; 7 bases are a match to TRBD2. V trimming: 8 bases; J trimming: 4 bases; junction bases outside the gene matches: 7. The CDR3 extends over 13 amino acids. Germline CDR1 is MGHRA and CDR2 is YSYEKL. CDR3 amino acids: CASGEGGRETQYF. The CDR3 DNA is TGCGCCAGCGGAGAGGGAGGGAGAGAGACCCAGTACTTC.

The chain links TRBV27 to TRBJ1-5, with unresolved D. This CDR3 region has 15 residues. V was clipped by 3 bases and J by 0 bases, with 9 bases between them. The germline V gene has CDR1 MNHEY and CDR2 SMNVEV (reference sequence). The DNA of the CDR3 is TGTGCCAGCAGTTTCATACAACATAGCAATCAGCCCCAGCATTTT. This translates into CASSFIQHSNQPQHF.

This clone was picked up one time. The V call is TRBV6-5, the J call TRBJ1-5; 9 nucleotides agree with TRBD1. V was clipped by 7 bases and J by 4 bases; unmatched bases: 5. The germline CDR1 and CDR2 sequences are MNHEY and SVGAGI. CDR3 length: 14 amino acids. The CDR3 region is CASTRTGENQPQHF. The CDR3 DNA follows: TGTGCCAGCACTCGGACAGGGGAAAATCAGCCCCAGCATTTT.

The V and J genes are TRBV7-8 and TRBJ1-3; D gene unclear. This CDR3 has 15 residues. Trimming cost V 0 bases and J 0 bases, with 6 bases left between them. Germline V gives CDR1 SGHVS, CDR2 FQNEAQ. CDR3 in amino acids: CASSLAAGSGNTIYF. The CDR3 DNA reads TGTGCCAGCAGCTTAGCGGCAGGCTCTGGAAACACCATATATTTT. Full variable domain (rest looked up from reference TRBV7-8 and TRBJ1-3): GAGVSQSPRYKVAKRGQDVALRCDPISGHVSLFWYQQALGQGPEFLTYFQNEAQLDKSGLPSDRFFAERPEGSVSTLKIQRTQQEDSAVYLCASSLAAGSGNTIYFGEGSWLTVV.

This chain uses TRBV6-5 with TRBJ1-5, with D possibly matching TRBD1 (6 bases). Trimming stripped 7 bases from V and 4 bases from J, with 14 bases between. From germline, CDR1 is MNHEY and CDR2 SVGAGI. The CDR3 has 14 amino acids. For the CDR3, the DNA is TGTGCCAGCAAGAAGCAGGGGATGAATCAGCCCCAGCATTTT. Residues: CASKKQGMNQPQHF.

Points on this clone: The same CDR3 arises from other DNA sequences in this sample as well. This sequence joins TRBV5-1 and TRBJ2-3, with TRBD1 matching 10 bases. Germline V CDR1 and CDR2: SGHRS, YFSETQ. The V gene end was trimmed by 0 bases and the J gene end by 1 base; junction bases not matched to a gene: 2. The CDR3 is made up of 16 amino acids. Here the CDR3 DNA reads TGCGCCAGCAGCTTGGGACAGGGGGCCGGCACAGATACGCAGTATTTT. Its translation: CASSLGQGAGTDTQYF.

The chain couples TRBV27 to TRBJ1-1; D possibly corresponds to TRBD1 (6 bases). Germline CDR1 and CDR2: MNHEY and SMNVEV (reference sequence). This CDR3 comprises 14 residues. The V gene lost 7 bases and the J gene lost 0 bases, with 12 bases spanning the gap. The CDR3 DNA reads as TGTGCCAGCAACCGTCAGGGGATGAACACTGAAGCTTTCTTT. Residues: CASNRQGMNTEAFF.

The chain joins TRBV6-5 to TRBJ2-2, with unresolved D. The CDR3 loop spans 11 amino acids. Germline loops: CDR1 MNHEY, CDR2 SVGAGI. The V end was cut by 11 bases, the J end by 4 bases, with 8 bases between. The chain's CDR3 is CAVRGTGELFF. The CDR3 DNA reads as TGTGCCGTTAGAGGCACCGGGGAGCTGTTTTTT.

CDR3: CASSPRTGGNYGYTF. The CDR3 DNA reads as TGTGCCAGCAGCCCTCGGACAGGGGGGAACTATGGCTACACCTTC. V is TRBV5-8 and J is TRBJ1-2; 10 nucleotides match TRBD1. The germline gives CDR1 SGHTS, CDR2 YDEGEE. The ends lost 4 bases at V and 2 bases at J; junction bases unmatched: 5. CDR3 length: 15 amino acids.

This sequence joins TRBV5-6 and TRBJ2-5; 8 bases are shared with TRBD1. Germline V gives CDR1 SGHDT, CDR2 YYEEEE. V lost 2 bases and J lost 2; bases outside the gene matches: 2. CDR3 length: 14 amino acids. The CDR3 sequence is CASSFTGGQETQYF. The DNA of the CDR3 is TGTGCCAGCAGCTTTACAGGGGGTCAAGAGACCCAGTACTTC.

As DNA, the CDR3 is TGCGCCAGCAGCTTGACAGGGCTCCCAACTAATGAAAAACTGTTTTTT. Protein product: CASSLTGLPTNEKLFF. The V and J genes are TRBV5-1 and TRBJ1-4; possible D gene TRBD1, 6 bases. Germline V CDR1 and CDR2: SGHRS, YFSETQ. The V end was cut by 1 base, the J end by 0 bases, with 10 bases between. CDR3 size: 16 residues. The full variable domain, with the rest looked up from reference TRBV5-1 and TRBJ1-4, is KAGVTQTPRYLIKTRGQQVTLSCSPISGHRSVSWYQQTPGQGLQFLFEYFSETQRNKGNFPGRFSGRQFSNSRSEMNVSTLELGDSALYLCASSLTGLPTNEKLFFGSGTQLSVL.

The chain recombines TRBV7-6 with TRBJ2-3; tentatively, D is TRBD2 (5 bases). The CDR3 runs 16 residues. From germline, CDR1 is SGHVS and CDR2 FNYEAQ. V lost 5 bases to trimming and J lost 5 bases, with 20 bases between them. The CDR3 is CASSPVFHGVGDTQYF. CDR3 sequence (DNA): TGTGCCAGCAGCCCGGTATTCCACGGGGTGGGAGATACGCAGTATTTT.

CDR3 nucleotides: TGTGCCAGCAGTTTAGATTTGGTCAGTGCCTACACCTTC. It translates to CASSLDLVSAYTF. The chain employs TRBV12-3 or TRBV12-4 and TRBJ1-2; no firm D call. Trimming took off 1 base at V and 10 bases at J, with 13 bases between the two ends. The CDR3 extends over 13 amino acids.

This sequence joins TRBV19 and TRBJ1-5, with D possibly TRBD1 on 6 matching bases. Trimming removed 6 bases from V and 5 bases from J, with 11 bases in between. The CDR3 runs 13 residues. Germline V gene lookup returns CDR1 LNHDA and CDR2 SQIVND (reference sequence). The CDR3, as DNA: TGTGCCAGTAGCGTACAGGGTGATCAGCCCCAGCATTTT. Its translation: CASSVQGDQPQHF.

The rearrangement links TRBV6-5 to TRBJ1-4, with D perhaps matching TRBD1 (5 bases). This CDR3 region has 13 residues. With 6 bases removed from V and 10 bases from J, the gap between germline ends came to 15 bases. Germline V gene lookup returns CDR1 MNHEY and CDR2 SVGAGI. The chain's CDR3 is CASRLPGEGKLFF. The CDR3 DNA is TGTGCCAGCAGACTCCCGGGGGAAGGAAAACTGTTTTTT.

The chain carries TRBV19 and TRBJ1-3; D gene unclear. Trimming removed 5 bases from V and 0 bases from J, with 11 bases in between. CDR1 and CDR2 from the germline V gene are LNHDA and SQIVND (reference sequence). This CDR3 is 15 amino acids long. CDR3 residues: CASSVNTDSGNTIYF. In nucleotides, the CDR3 is TGTGCCAGTAGTGTCAACACCGACTCTGGAAACACCATATATTTT.

This sequence joins TRBV10-3 and TRBJ2-3; 12 bases map to TRBD2. J gave up 1 base and V 3 bases, and 8 bases lay outside the gene matches. CDR3 size: 18 residues. Germline V gene sequence: CDR1 ENHRY, CDR2 SYGVKD. The CDR3 reads CAISDLAGGPGRTDTQYF. CDR3 DNA: TGTGCCATCAGTGACCTAGCGGGAGGGCCCGGGCGCACAGATACGCAGTATTTT.

This clone was counted once. The chain is built from TRBV4-1 and TRBJ2-5, with TRBD1 matching over 10 bases. Germline CDR1 reads MGHRA; CDR2 reads YSYEKL. V gave up 0 bases and J gave up 1 base; unmatched junction bases: 2. This CDR3 has 16 residues. The CDR3 spells CASSQEGTGVQETQYF. The CDR3 DNA sequence: TGCGCCAGCAGCCAAGAAGGGACAGGGGTCCAAGAGACCCAGTACTTC.

This clone was counted ten times or more. V usage is TRBV5-4 and J usage is TRBJ2-7, with D possibly being TRBD1 (6 bases). Per the germline V gene, CDR1 is SGHNT and CDR2 is YYREEE (reference sequence). This CDR3 has 14 amino acids. Trimming shortened V by 5 bases and J by 0 bases, and 12 bases separated the two germline ends. The CDR3 sequence is CASSPLDSSYEQYF. The CDR3 DNA reads as TGTGCCAGCAGTCCTCTGGACAGCTCCTACGAGCAGTACTTC. Combining the CDR3 with reference TRBV5-4 and TRBJ2-7 gives the whole variable domain ETGVTQSPTHLIKTRGQQVTLRCSSQSGHNTVSWYQQALGQGPQFIFQYYREEENGRGNFPPRFSGLQFPNYSSELNVNALELDDSALYLCASSPLDSSYEQYFGPGTRLTVT.

The V gene is TRBV7-9, the J gene TRBJ1-4; 11 nucleotides align to TRBD1. The CDR3 covers 17 residues. Germline V lookup: CDR1 SEHNR, CDR2 FQNEAQ (reference sequence). V lost 2 bases to trimming and J lost 4 bases; unmatched junction nucleotides: 6. The DNA for the CDR3 is TGTGCCAGCAGCTTACTAGGACAGGGGGCCAGTAATGAAAAACTGTTTTTT. This encodes CASSLLGQGASNEKLFF.

The chain links TRBV6-1 to TRBJ2-1, with D unresolved. The V and J ends lost 2 bases and 7 bases respectively, with 9 bases between them. Germline V CDR1 and CDR2: MNHNS, SASEGT. The CDR3 runs to 13 residues. This chain's CDR3 is CASSELIYNEQFF. The CDR3 DNA follows: TGTGCCAGCAGTGAATTGATCTATAATGAGCAGTTCTTC.

This sequence joins TRBV6-5 and TRBJ1-2; 7 nucleotides line up with TRBD1. This CDR3 is built from 14 residues. The trim removed 6 bases at V and 1 base at J, leaving 5 bases unmatched. Germline V gene data show CDR1 as MNHEY and CDR2 as SVGAGI. DNA for the CDR3: TGTGCCAGCAGGACGGACAGGAATAACTATGGCTACACCTTC. As protein: CASRTDRNNYGYTF.

The chain couples TRBV19 to TRBJ1-2; perhaps TRBD1 as D (6 bases). The germline CDR1 and CDR2 sequences are LNHDA and SQIVND (reference sequence). The germline V and J ends were trimmed by 0 bases and 2 bases, with 10 bases remaining between them. There are 15 residues in the CDR3. The CDR3 DNA sequence: TGTGCCAGTAGTATAGACAGGGGCGAGAACTATGGCTACACCTTC. It codes for CASSIDRGENYGYTF.

Only one count was recorded for this clone. The chain recombines TRBV4-2 with TRBJ2-5; 8 bases align to TRBD2. With 4 bases clipped from V and 2 bases from J, the junction kept 6 bases outside the gene matches. Looked up from germline, CDR1 is LGHNA and CDR2 is YNFKEQ. The CDR3 is 15 residues long. CDR3 amino acids: CASSPELAEQETQYF. CDR3 nucleotide sequence: TGTGCCAGCAGCCCAGAACTAGCGGAACAAGAGACCCAGTACTTC.

The V call is TRBV19, the J call TRBJ2-3; TRBD2 might be the D (6 bases). There are 16 residues in the CDR3. Germline assignment: CDR1 LNHDA and CDR2 SQIVND (reference sequence). The germline V and J ends were trimmed by 6 bases and 4 bases, with 20 bases remaining between them. In DNA form, the CDR3 reads TGTGCCAGTAGCCTATGGAGGGGAAAGTCGGCAGATACGCAGTATTTT. Protein sequence: CASSLWRGKSADTQYF.

Only one count was recorded for this clone. Other DNA sequences in this specimen translate into the identical CDR3. The CDR3, as DNA: TGTGCCAGCAGCTTGGGAGGGGATCAGCCCCAGCATTTT. Amino acids: CASSLGGDQPQHF. The chain combines TRBV7-9 with TRBJ1-5; a possible D gene is TRBD1 (5 bases). Germline CDR1 and CDR2: SEHNR and FQNEAQ (reference sequence). Trimming took off 3 bases at V and 5 bases at J, with 8 bases between the two ends. The CDR3 is 13 amino acids.